This T cell receptor (beta chain) was documented in a study of regulatory T cells in long-lasting Graves disease. This sample's time point: persistent/refractory GD, antithyroid drugs over 5 years with positive TRAb. The TCR library was made from RNA extracted from PBMCs. CDR3 length: 16 amino acids. Germline loops: CDR1 MNHEY, CDR2 SVGEGT. V lost 2 bases and J lost 3; bases outside the gene matches: 1. iRepertoire HTBI primers and Arm-PCR of CDR3 regions built TCR beta libraries. Via MiXCR, TCRdb re-called the multiplex PCR reads, giving one row per CDR3 protein. The profile shows 450,000 or so distinct CDR3 sequences, less than 25% of them singletons.

The V gene is TRBV6-2 or TRBV6-3, the J gene TRBJ2-2, with 12 bases aligning to TRBD2. This clonotype was sampled from a female donor with Graves disease. Sample: peripheral blood mononuclear cells (PBMCs), taken when the disease was refractory, from a patient treated with antithyroid drugs. Here the CDR3 reads CASSYGTSGYTGELFF. CDR3 DNA: TGTGCCAGCAGTTACGGGACTAGCGGGTACACCGGGGAGCTGTTTTTT.